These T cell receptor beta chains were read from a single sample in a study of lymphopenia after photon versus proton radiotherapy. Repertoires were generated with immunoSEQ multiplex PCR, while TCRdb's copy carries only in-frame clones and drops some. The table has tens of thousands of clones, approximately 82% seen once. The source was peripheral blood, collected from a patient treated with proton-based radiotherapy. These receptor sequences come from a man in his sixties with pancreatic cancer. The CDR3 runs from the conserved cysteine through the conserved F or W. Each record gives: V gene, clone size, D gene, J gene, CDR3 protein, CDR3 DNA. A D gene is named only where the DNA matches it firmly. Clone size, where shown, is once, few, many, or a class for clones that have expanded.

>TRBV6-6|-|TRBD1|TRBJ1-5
CASSYGGQDNQPQHF
TGTGCCAGCAGTTACGGTGGACAGGACAATCAGCCCCAGCATTTT
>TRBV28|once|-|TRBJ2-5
CASSLWEVPGRETQYF
TGTGCCAGCAGTTTATGGGAGGTCCCCGGAAGAGAGACCCAGTACTTC
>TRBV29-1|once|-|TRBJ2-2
CSVIRGTGELFF
TGCAGCGTCATCAGAGGAACCGGGGAGCTGTTTTTT
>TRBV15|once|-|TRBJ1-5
CATSRARGSYSNQPQHF
TGTGCCACCAGCAGGGCTCGGGGCTCATATAGCAATCAGCCCCAGCATTTT
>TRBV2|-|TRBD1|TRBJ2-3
CASSSGQGEEADTQYF
TGTGCCAGCAGTTCCGGACAGGGGGAAGAGGCAGATACGCAGTATTTT
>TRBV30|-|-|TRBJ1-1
CAWSAWGNTEAFF
TGTGCCTGGAGCGCATGGGGGAACACTGAAGCTTTCTTT
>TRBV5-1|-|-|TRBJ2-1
CASSFGRTPNLYNEQFF
TGCGCCAGCAGCTTCGGACGGACACCTAACCTCTACAATGAGCAGTTCTTC
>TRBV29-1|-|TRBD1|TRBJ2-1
CSVEVGTGGYFF
TGCAGCGTTGAAGTCGGGACAGGGGGTTATTTCTTC
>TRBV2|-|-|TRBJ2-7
CASRLDITTTYEQYF
TGTGCCAGCAGGCTGGACATAACGACGACCTACGAGCAGTACTTC
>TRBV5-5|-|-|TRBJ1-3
CASSLQGLGISGNTIYF
TGTGCCAGCAGCTTGCAGGGCCTCGGGATCTCTGGAAACACCATATATTTT
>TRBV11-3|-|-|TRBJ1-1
CASSLGRLNTEAFF
TGTGCCAGCAGCTTAGGCCGGTTGAACACTGAAGCTTTCTTT
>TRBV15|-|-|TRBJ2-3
CATSRLGVGPTDTQYF
TGTGCCACCAGCAGGCTCGGGGTGGGGCCCACAGATACGCAGTATTTT
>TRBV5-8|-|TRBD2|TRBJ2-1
CASSLGTSGSNGEQFF
TGTGCCAGCAGCTTGGGGACTAGCGGGAGTAACGGTGAGCAGTTCTTC
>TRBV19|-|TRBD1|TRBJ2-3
CASSGGQGFTDTQYF
TGTGCCAGTAGTGGAGGACAGGGATTCACAGATACGCAGTATTTT
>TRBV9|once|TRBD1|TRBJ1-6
CASSSGKGQGRTPLHF
TGTGCCAGCAGCTCAGGAAAGGGACAGGGGCGTACACCCCTCCACTTT
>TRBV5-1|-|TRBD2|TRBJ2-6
CASSLASGLAGAGANVLTF
TGCGCCAGCAGCTTGGCCTCGGGACTAGCGGGAGCTGGGGCCAACGTCCTGACTTTC
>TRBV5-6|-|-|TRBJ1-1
CASSPRGGTEAFF
TGTGCCAGCAGCCCCCGGGGGGGCACTGAAGCTTTCTTT
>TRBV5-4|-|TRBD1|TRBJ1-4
CASSTGQGTNEKLFF
TGTGCCAGCAGCACGGGACAGGGGACTAATGAAAAACTGTTTTTT
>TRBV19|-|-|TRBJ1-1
CASSTGRHLNTEAFF
TGTGCCAGTAGCACAGGGAGGCATCTGAACACTGAAGCTTTCTTT
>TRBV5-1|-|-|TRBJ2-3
CASSLEGAATDTQYF
TGCGCCAGCAGCTTGGAAGGGGCTGCCACAGATACGCAGTATTTT
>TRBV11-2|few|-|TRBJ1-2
CASSLGGVTGFGYTF
TGTGCCAGCAGCTTAGGGGGAGTTACGGGATTCGGCTACACCTTC
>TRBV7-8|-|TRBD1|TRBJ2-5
CASSKPGGARPETQYF
TGTGCCAGCAGTAAACCAGGGGGCGCGAGACCAGAGACCCAGTACTTC
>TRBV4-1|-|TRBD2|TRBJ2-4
CASSRLADPKNIQYF
TGCGCCAGCAGTCGGCTAGCGGATCCCAAAAACATTCAGTACTTC
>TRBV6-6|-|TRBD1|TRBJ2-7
CASSYPTGTGRYEQYF
TGTGCCAGCAGTTACCCCACCGGGACAGGTCGCTACGAGCAGTACTTC
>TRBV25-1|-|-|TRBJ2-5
CASTMTAGQETQYF
TGTGCCAGCACCATGACAGCAGGCCAAGAGACCCAGTACTTC
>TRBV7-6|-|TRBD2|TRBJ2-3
CASSTGPAGVITDTQYF
TGTGCCAGCAGCACAGGCCCAGCGGGAGTCATCACAGATACGCAGTATTTT
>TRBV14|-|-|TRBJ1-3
CASSQDLTGIIYF
TGTGCCAGCAGCCAAGATCTGACAGGCATCATATATTTT
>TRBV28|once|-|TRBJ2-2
CASSPGSAGELFF
TGTGCCAGCAGTCCAGGTAGCGCCGGGGAGCTGTTTTTT
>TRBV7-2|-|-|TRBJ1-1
CASSVRGSRLLTETFF
TGTGCCAGCAGCGTGCGGGGCTCTAGGTTACTCACTGAAACTTTCTTT
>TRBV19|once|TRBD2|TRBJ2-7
CASSLYVVAGANEQYF
TGTGCCAGTAGTCTCTACGTGGTAGCGGGAGCGAACGAGCAGTACTTC
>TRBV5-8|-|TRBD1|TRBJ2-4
CASSSGQGVTTKNIQYF
TGTGCCAGCAGCTCGGGACAGGGCGTTACAACCAAAAACATTCAGTACTTC
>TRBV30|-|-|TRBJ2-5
CAWRRGQETQYF
TGTGCCTGGCGGAGGGGGCAAGAGACCCAGTACTTC
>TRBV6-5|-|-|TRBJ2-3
CASSYSGLGTDTQYF
TGTGCCAGCAGTTATAGCGGATTGGGCACAGATACGCAGTATTTT
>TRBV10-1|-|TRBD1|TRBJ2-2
CASSRDRLNTGELFF
TGCGCCAGCAGTCGGGACAGACTAAACACCGGGGAGCTGTTTTTT
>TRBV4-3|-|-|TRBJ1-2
CASSHVAGQTNYGYTF
TGCGCCAGCAGCCATGTCGCGGGACAAACTAACTATGGCTACACCTTC
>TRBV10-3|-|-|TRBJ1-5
CAITRDPDQPQHF
TGTGCCATCACCAGGGACCCAGATCAGCCCCAGCATTTT
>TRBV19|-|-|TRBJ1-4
CASSIYTGANEKLFF
TGTGCCAGTAGTATTTATACAGGAGCTAATGAAAAACTGTTTTTT
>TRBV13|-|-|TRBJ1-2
CASSSTGRLDYGYTF
TGTGCCAGCAGCTCTACAGGGAGGTTGGACTATGGCTACACCTTC
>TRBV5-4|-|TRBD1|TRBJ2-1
CASSLQGNEQFF
TGTGCCAGCAGCTTACAGGGGAATGAGCAGTTCTTC
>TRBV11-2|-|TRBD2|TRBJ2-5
CASSLGTGGRAGETQYF
TGTGCCAGCAGCTTAGGCACCGGCGGGAGGGCGGGTGAGACCCAGTACTTC
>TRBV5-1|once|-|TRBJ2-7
CASSPPSYEQYF
TGCGCCAGCAGCCCTCCCTCCTACGAGCAGTACTTC
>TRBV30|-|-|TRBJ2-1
CAWKLERLYNEQFF
TGTGCCTGGAAACTGGAGCGGTTATACAATGAGCAGTTCTTC
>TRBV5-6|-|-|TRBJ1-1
CASSPWVNTEAFF
TGTGCCAGCAGCCCCTGGGTGAACACTGAAGCTTTCTTT
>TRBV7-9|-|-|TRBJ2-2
CASSLAGPTGELFF
TGTGCCAGCAGCTTAGCGGGACCCACCGGGGAGCTGTTTTTT
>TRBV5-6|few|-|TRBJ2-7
CASSWAPTRYLGEQYF
TGTGCCAGCAGCTGGGCCCCGACTAGATATTTGGGGGAGCAGTACTTC